The 24 T cell receptor beta chains below come from one sample, sequenced in a study of blood T cell repertoires in COVID-19. Produced via immunoSEQ multiplex PCR; TCRdb's table is partial and in-frame only. Of about 30,000 clones listed, about nine tenths were seen once; the top ten hold 9.9%. The sequenced sample consisted of peripheral blood. All receptors come from a human donor with active COVID-19. The donor label of this sample is uncertain.

The chain couples TRBV10-2 to TRBJ2-5; the match to TRBD2 covers 9 bases. CDR1 and CDR2 (germline): WSHSY, SAAADI. The length of the CDR3 is 17 residues. The V gene end was trimmed by 0 bases and the J gene end by 5 bases; junction bases not matched to a gene: 10. CDR3 nucleotide sequence: TGCGCCAGCAGTGAGTCGTATAGAGCGGGGGGAGGTGAGACCCAGTACTTC. Protein product: CASSESYRAGGGETQYF.

The chain has TRBV5-6 and TRBJ2-3, with a tentative D call TRBD2 (6 bases). This CDR3 comprises 13 residues. Germline V gene sequence: CDR1 SGHDT, CDR2 YYEEEE. V dropped 4 bases and J dropped 6 bases, with 12 bases sitting between them. The CDR3 loop is CASSQGTADTQYF. DNA of the CDR3: TGTGCCAGCAGCCAAGGGACTGCCGATACGCAGTATTTT.

The chain carries TRBV28 and TRBJ1-2, with TRBD1 as a possible D gene (6 bases). The CDR3 covers 14 residues. The V end lost 6 bases, the J end lost 7 bases, and 18 bases lay between the germline ends. Germline V gives CDR1 MDHEN, CDR2 SYDVKM. The CDR3 sequence is CASSPGVGGFGYTF. The CDR3 region has the DNA TGTGCCAGCAGCCCCGGTGTAGGGGGTTTTGGCTACACCTTC.

This sequence joins TRBV10-3 and TRBJ1-2; no clear D gene. Deletions cut 2 bases from V and 2 bases from J, with 6 bases between. Germline V lookup: CDR1 ENHRY, CDR2 SYGVKD. The CDR3 is made up of 13 amino acids. The CDR3, as DNA: TGTGCCATCAGTGAGGAGGGAAACTATGGCTACACCTTC. Its translation is CAISEEGNYGYTF.

This chain joins TRBV30 and TRBJ1-2, with D perhaps matching TRBD1 (5 bases). Germline V gene sequence: CDR1 GTSNPN, CDR2 SVGIG (reference sequence). This CDR3 region has 15 residues. With 5 bases removed from V and 3 bases from J, the gap between germline ends came to 19 bases. CDR3 sequence (DNA): TGTGCCTGGGGTCGACAAGGAGGGGTTGACTATGGCTACACCTTC. This codes for CAWGRQGGVDYGYTF.

This chain joins TRBV5-5 and TRBJ2-5; 12 bases are shared with TRBD1. The germline V gene encodes CDR1 SGHKS and CDR2 YYEKEE (reference sequence). The CDR3 covers 15 residues. V lost 3 bases and J lost 5; bases outside the gene matches: 5. The CDR3 is CASSSGTGGGETQYF. The CDR3 bases are TGTGCCAGCAGCTCCGGGACAGGGGGCGGGGAGACCCAGTACTTC.

This chain links TRBV7-2 with TRBJ1-1; D is uncertain. Deletions cut 5 bases from V and 3 bases from J, with 10 bases between. Germline CDR1 SGHTA, CDR2 FQGNSA. There are 13 residues in the CDR3. The CDR3 nucleotides read TGTGCCAGCAGCCAGACCCGGGACACTGAAGCTTTCTTT. It yields the protein CASSQTRDTEAFF.

The chain carries TRBV30 and TRBJ1-6; D gene ambiguous. This CDR3 comprises 15 residues. Between the trimmed V and J ends, which lost 2 bases and 7 bases, there was a span of 15 bases. Germline lookup yields CDR1 GTSNPN and CDR2 SVGIG (reference sequence). In nucleotides, the CDR3 is TGTGCCTGGAGTCGTGACCGGGGTCAAAATTCACCCCTCCACTTT. It yields the protein CAWSRDRGQNSPLHF.

The rearrangement joins TRBV19 to TRBJ1-2; D is ambiguous. The CDR3 length is 14 residues. V was trimmed by 3 bases and J by 4 bases, leaving 12 bases between them. Germline lookup yields CDR1 LNHDA and CDR2 SQIVND (reference sequence). The CDR3: CASSISGIGYGYTF. CDR3 in DNA: TGTGCCAGTAGTATCTCAGGTATCGGCTATGGCTACACCTTC.

This rearrangement joins TRBV2 to TRBJ1-2, with 8 bases that match TRBD1. Germline V lookup: CDR1 SNHLY, CDR2 FYNNEI. V lost 4 bases to trimming and J lost 4 bases; unmatched junction nucleotides: 5. The CDR3 spans 14 residues. The CDR3 reads CASSVQGAVYGYTF. Written as DNA, the CDR3 is TGTGCCAGCAGTGTTCAGGGGGCAGTCTATGGCTACACCTTC. Full variable domain (remainder filled in from reference TRBV2 and TRBJ1-2): EPEVTQTPSHQVTQMGQEVILRCVPISNHLYFYWYRQILGQKVEFLVSFYNNEISEKSEIFDDQFSVERPDGSNFTLKIRSTKLEDSAMYFCASSVQGAVYGYTFGSGTRLTVV.

This sequence joins TRBV20-1 and TRBJ2-7; 9 bases fit TRBD2. CDR3 length: 14 amino acids. CDR1 and CDR2 (germline): DFQATT, SNEGSKA (reference sequence). Unmatched junction bases numbered 5, after V lost 3 bases and J lost 2 bases. In DNA, the CDR3 is TGCAGTGCTAGTATTAGCGGGAGCCCCTACGAGCAGTACTTC. The encoded protein is CSASISGSPYEQYF.

The chain employs TRBV27 and TRBJ2-1, with D maybe TRBD2 (6 bases). CDR1 is MNHEY and CDR2 is SMNVEV in the germline V gene (reference sequence). V lost 5 bases and J lost 0, with 23 bases in between. The CDR3 loop spans 19 amino acids. The CDR3 sequence is CASSRWGLGGMDSYNEQFF. In DNA form, the CDR3 reads TGTGCCAGCAGTAGGTGGGGACTTGGAGGTATGGACTCCTACAATGAGCAGTTCTTC.

This clone was seen just once. V and J are TRBV3-1 (or the pseudogene TRBV3-2) and TRBJ2-5; 16 bases line up with TRBD2. The CDR3 is 17 amino acids. Germline V gene lookup returns CDR1 LGHDT and CDR2 YNNKEL (reference sequence). V lost 5 bases and J lost 0; bases outside the gene matches: 3. CDR3 DNA: TGTGCCAGCAGCGGGACTAGCGGGGGGGTGTACCAAGAGACCCAGTACTTC. It encodes CASSGTSGGVYQETQYF.

The chain joins TRBV3-1 (or the pseudogene TRBV3-2) to TRBJ1-2; a possible D gene is TRBD1 (5 bases). The CDR3 is 16 residues long. Germline CDR1 LGHDT, CDR2 YNNKEL (reference sequence). The V end lost 0 bases, the J end lost 6 bases, and 17 bases lay between the germline ends. The CDR3 DNA is TGTGCCAGCAGCCAAGATCTCCGACAGCCCGGCGATGGCTACACCTTC. As protein: CASSQDLRQPGDGYTF.

This rearrangement joins TRBV30 to TRBJ1-1; 7 bases agree with TRBD1. V lost 3 bases and J lost 4; bases outside the gene matches: 8. The CDR3 is 14 amino acids. CDR1 and CDR2 (germline): GTSNPN, SVGIG (reference sequence). CDR3 amino acids: CAWRRQGIGTEAFF. CDR3 nucleotides: TGTGCCTGGAGACGACAGGGAATAGGCACTGAAGCTTTCTTT. The full variable domain, its missing parts supplied by reference TRBV30 and TRBJ1-1, is SQTIHQWPATLVQPVGSPLSLECTVEGTSNPNLYWYRQAAGRGLQLLFYSVGIGQISSEVPQNLSASRPQDRQFILSSKKLLLSDSGFYLCAWRRQGIGTEAFFGQGTRLTVV.

The chain recombines TRBV21-1 with TRBJ2-7; the D call TRBD2 from the table was never checked on the DNA. TRBV21-1 is a listed pseudogene. The CDR3 consists of 18 residues. CDR3 nucleotides: TGTGCCAGCAGCCCCCCTGGCGGACTAGCGGGGCGACTTAGCGAGCAGTACTTC. It codes for CASSPPGGLAGRLSEQYF.

V and J are TRBV5-4 and TRBJ2-3; perhaps TRBD2 as D (6 bases). The germline V gene has CDR1 SGHNT and CDR2 YYREEE (reference sequence). V lost 4 bases, J lost 0 bases, and 12 bases lay in between. The CDR3 has 15 amino acids. CDR3 in DNA: TGTGCCAGCAGCCGACACGGGACTAGCACAGATACGCAGTATTTT. Protein sequence: CASSRHGTSTDTQYF.

V and J are TRBV19 and TRBJ2-7; 10 bases agree with TRBD1. The germline gives CDR1 LNHDA, CDR2 SQIVND (reference sequence). J gave up 4 bases and V 7 bases, and 10 bases lay outside the gene matches. This CDR3 spans 15 amino acids. The CDR3 sequence is CASTYSGQGRYEQYF. CDR3 in DNA: TGTGCCAGTACCTACTCGGGACAGGGGAGGTACGAGCAGTACTTC.

V gene TRBV2 combines with J gene TRBJ1-4; D perhaps matches TRBD1 (6 bases). This CDR3 spans 12 amino acids. V lost 6 bases to trimming and J lost 8 bases, with 10 bases between them. Germline assignment: CDR1 SNHLY and CDR2 FYNNEI. The CDR3 here is CASRQGEEKLFF. In nucleotides, the CDR3 is TGTGCCAGCAGACAGGGAGAGGAAAAACTGTTTTTT. Based on the CDR3 plus reference TRBV2 and TRBJ1-4, the full variable domain is EPEVTQTPSHQVTQMGQEVILRCVPISNHLYFYWYRQILGQKVEFLVSFYNNEISEKSEIFDDQFSVERPDGSNFTLKIRSTKLEDSAMYFCASRQGEEKLFFGSGTQLSVL.

The genes are TRBV6-2 or TRBV6-3 and TRBJ2-3; unclear D gene. Looked up from germline, CDR1 is MNHEY and CDR2 is SVGEGT. Trimming cost V 2 bases and J 0 bases, with 6 bases left between them. This CDR3 has 14 residues. The CDR3 nucleotides are TGTGCCAGCAGTTACAGGCGGAGCACAGATACGCAGTATTTT. Its translation is CASSYRRSTDTQYF.

This clone was detected only a few times. The J gene is TRBJ2-1, the V gene TRBV15; TRBD2 matches 10 bases. Unmatched junction bases numbered 9, after V lost 5 bases and J lost 8 bases. This CDR3 spans 15 amino acids. Germline loops: CDR1 LNHNV, CDR2 YYDKDF (reference sequence). This CDR3 is CATSPTSGIYDEQFF. The CDR3 DNA sequence: TGTGCCACCAGCCCTACTAGCGGGATTTATGATGAGCAGTTCTTC.

V and J are TRBV7-6 and TRBJ2-1, with TRBD2 identical over 10 bases. V trimming: 1 base; J trimming: 3 bases; junction bases outside the gene matches: 9. The CDR3 length is 18 residues. Looked up from germline, CDR1 is SGHVS and CDR2 is FNYEAQ. Written as DNA, the CDR3 is TGTGCCAGCAGCTTAGGCCTAGCGGGGGAGCGACTCTACAATGAGCAGTTCTTC. Its translation is CASSLGLAGERLYNEQFF.

This chain links TRBV30 with TRBJ2-5; weak D call: TRBD2 (7 bases). The V gene's germline CDR1 is GTSNPN and CDR2 SVGIG (reference sequence). The V and J ends lost 3 bases and 4 bases respectively, with 12 bases between them. The CDR3 extends over 13 amino acids. The CDR3 loop reads CAWREGGRETQYF. CDR3 nucleotide sequence: TGTGCCTGGAGAGAGGGGGGGCGAGAGACCCAGTACTTC. The whole variable domain, filled in from reference TRBV30 and TRBJ2-5, reads SQTIHQWPATLVQPVGSPLSLECTVEGTSNPNLYWYRQAAGRGLQLLFYSVGIGQISSEVPQNLSASRPQDRQFILSSKKLLLSDSGFYLCAWREGGRETQYFGPGTRLLVL.

This chain links TRBV2 with TRBJ2-5; 9 nucleotides align to TRBD2. Germline trimming cut 7 bases from V and 3 bases from J; bases unmatched to any gene: 12. Germline assignment: CDR1 SNHLY and CDR2 FYNNEI. CDR3 length: 16 residues. CDR3 sequence: CASTRRGGVLEETQYF. The CDR3 coding sequence is TGTGCCAGCACCCGGCGGGGGGGCGTTTTAGAAGAGACCCAGTACTTC.